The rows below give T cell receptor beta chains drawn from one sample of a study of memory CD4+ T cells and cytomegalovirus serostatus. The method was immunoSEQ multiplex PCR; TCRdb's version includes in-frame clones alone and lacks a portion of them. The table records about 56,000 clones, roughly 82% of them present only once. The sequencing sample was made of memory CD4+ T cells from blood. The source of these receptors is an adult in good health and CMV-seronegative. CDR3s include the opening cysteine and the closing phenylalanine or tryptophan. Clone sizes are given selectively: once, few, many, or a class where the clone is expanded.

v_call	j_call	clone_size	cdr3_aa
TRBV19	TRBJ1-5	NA	CASRLDRVQPQHF
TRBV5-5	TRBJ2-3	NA	CASSLVRLLPFSDTQYF
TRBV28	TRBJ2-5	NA	CASSSPRGGEETQYF
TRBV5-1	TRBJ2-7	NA	CASSPSGHEQYF
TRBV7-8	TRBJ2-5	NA	CASRGPRNEETQYF
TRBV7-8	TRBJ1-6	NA	CASSGGGNSPLHF
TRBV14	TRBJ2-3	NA	CASSPRGLRDTQYF
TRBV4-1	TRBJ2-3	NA	CASSQGGFGTDTQYF
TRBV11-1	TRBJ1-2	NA	CASSRGQGSGYTF
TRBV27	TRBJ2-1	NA	CASTGFNEQFF
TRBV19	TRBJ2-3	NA	CASSWSGRAITDTQYF
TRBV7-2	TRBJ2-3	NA	CASSARNFPTDTDTQYF
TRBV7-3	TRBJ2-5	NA	CASSSLSSETQYF
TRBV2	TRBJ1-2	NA	CASSEARAGGSYGYTF
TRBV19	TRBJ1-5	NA	CASKGLSNQPQHF
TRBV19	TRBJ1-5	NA	CASSPRSDRGGQPQHF
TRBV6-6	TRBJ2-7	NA	CASRTRDRGNYEQYF
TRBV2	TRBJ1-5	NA	CASIGGSNQPQHF
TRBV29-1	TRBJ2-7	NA	CSVVGGGPYEQYF
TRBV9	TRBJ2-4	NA	CASSVEVGENIQYF
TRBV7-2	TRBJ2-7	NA	CASSLVLAGGVREQYF
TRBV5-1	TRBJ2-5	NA	CASSSPGLAESRETQYF
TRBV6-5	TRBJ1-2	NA	CASFRGNYGYTF
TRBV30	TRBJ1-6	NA	CAWRIPRDDSPLHF
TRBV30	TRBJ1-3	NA	CALGGNTIYF
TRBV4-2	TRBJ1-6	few	CASSQDQGTESPLHF
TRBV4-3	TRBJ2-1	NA	CASSRVGQRGSNEQFF
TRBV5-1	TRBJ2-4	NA	CASSLSPSGVAKNIQYF
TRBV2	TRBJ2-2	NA	CASSVAPANTGELFF
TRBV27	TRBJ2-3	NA	CASSPGLAGGQADTQYF
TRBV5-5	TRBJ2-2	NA	CASSPRDLNTGELFF
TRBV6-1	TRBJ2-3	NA	CASSAPTGFFTDTQYF